This T cell receptor (beta chain) was identified in a study of blood T cell repertoires in COVID-19. Study summary: COVID-19 samples from acute and convalescent phases originated in the United States, Italy and Spain.

Germline lookup yields CDR1 LNHDA and CDR2 SQIVND (reference sequence). The CDR3 has 16 amino acids. V dropped 4 bases and J dropped 4; count of bases not matched to a gene: 6. This table comes from immunoSEQ multiplex PCR, and its TCRdb copy is limited to in-frame clones, with some not included. Found here are 150,000 to 200,000 clones, about 87% of them singletons; the top ten hold about 4%. The clonotype originates from a woman aged 30 to 39 with acute or convalescent COVID-19. The rearrangement links TRBV19 to TRBJ2-1, with 11 bases lining up with TRBD2. The source material was peripheral blood. The DNA of the CDR3 is TGTGCCAGTAGTAGGATGGGACTAGCGGAGTACAATGAGCAGTTCTTC. Encoded protein: CASSRMGLAEYNEQFF.